This T cell receptor (beta chain) was profiled in a study of cytomegalovirus exposure and HLA in healthy donors. This CDR3 is built from 14 residues. Per germline, CDR1 MDHEN and CDR2 SYDVKM. V shed 8 bases and J shed 5 bases, with 18 bases lying between them. Study-level results: Rarity characterized most TCR sequences, yet some public TCRs appeared in many donors. HLA allele associations emerged for about 16,000 TCR beta sequences in a later analysis, at 0.05 false discovery rate.

The primer mix had 60 Vbeta and 13 Jbeta primers. Data came from immunoSEQ multiplex PCR; TCRdb stores just in-frame clones and leaves some out. The data contain over 150,000 clones, about 81% of them singletons. About this clone itself: As yet, its antigen is unknown.

The TCR originated in a girl aged 2 to 9 in good health and CMV-seropositive. Sequenced material: PBMCs. The chain combines TRBV28 with TRBJ1-1, with a possible D match to TRBD1 (5 bases). CDR3 coding DNA: TGTGCCAGCCACAACAGGCCCGCACGGACTGAAGCTTTCTTT. Translated, it gives CASHNRPARTEAFF.